This T cell receptor gamma chain came from a study of gamma delta lymphoproliferative disorders and STAT genes. PBMCs from patients and controls supplied the genomic DNA for sequencing. TCRdb ran CATT on the multiplex PCR reads. The table includes 1,000 to 1,500 gamma-chain clones, 14% to 15% detected once. Losses at the gene ends were 0 bases for V and 3 bases for J; bases not matched to a gene: 4. The CDR3 is 15 amino acids. Germline CDR1 and CDR2: EGSNGY and YDSYNSKV. By its share, this clone is large. The source material was blood. This TCR was recovered from a human donor in good health. This sequence joins TRGV2 and TRGJP2. As TCRdb names no J gene, one was assigned here on the basis of a DNA match to germline. CDR3: CATWDGRRSDWIKTF. The CDR3 coding sequence is TGTGCCACCTGGGACGGGCGACGTAGTGATTGGATCAAGACGTTT.